Listed below are T cell receptor beta chains from one sample, sequenced in a study of cytomegalovirus exposure and HLA in healthy donors. Measured with immunoSEQ multiplex PCR; TCRdb has only the in-frame clones, and not every one. The sample lists approximately 190,000 clones; 75% to 90% were seen once. Sequenced sample: PBMCs. The receptors come from a man in his forties or fifties in good health and CMV-seropositive. Each CDR3 is given with its conserved first and last residue. A D gene is named only where the DNA matches it firmly. Clone size appears in some rows only: once, few, many, or a class for an expanded clone.

size	J	D	V	DNA	CDR3
NA	TRBJ1-2	TRBD1	TRBV27	TGTGCCACGAGGGACAGGGGGAACTATGGCTACACCTTC	CATRDRGNYGYTF
few	TRBJ2-1	NA	TRBV4-3	TGCGCCAGCAGCCCCACGCCAGGGTATGAGCAGTTCTTC	CASSPTPGYEQFF
NA	TRBJ2-5	TRBD1	TRBV7-9	TGTGCCAGCAGAACTTCGGGGACAGGGCGTGATTACCAAGAGACCCAGTACTTC	CASRTSGTGRDYQETQYF
NA	TRBJ1-1	NA	TRBV7-9	TGTGCCAGCAGCCCTCCTCGACAGCTTGAAGCTTTCTTT	CASSPPRQLEAFF
NA	TRBJ2-7	NA	TRBV29-1	TGCAGCGTTGACTGGGGGGGCACCGCTGAGCAGTACTTC	CSVDWGGTAEQYF
once	TRBJ2-7	TRBD1	TRBV29-1	TGCAGCGTTGAAGAATTGGACAGGCCCTACGAGCAGTACTTC	CSVEELDRPYEQYF
NA	TRBJ2-7	TRBD1	TRBV7-2	TGTGCCAGCAGCTCATCGACAGGGTCCTACGAGCAGTACTTC	CASSSSTGSYEQYF
NA	TRBJ2-5	TRBD1	TRBV19	TGTGCCAGTAATCAGGGACAGCGGTTTCAAGAGACCCAGTACTTC	CASNQGQRFQETQYF
NA	TRBJ1-1	TRBD1	TRBV5-1	TGCGCCAGCAGCTTGGACAGGGGGCAGCGGGAAGCTTTCTTT	CASSLDRGQREAFF
NA	TRBJ2-5	NA	TRBV4-2	TGTGCCAGCAGCCAAGATATGGGCAGGAATGGTGAGACCCAGTACTTC	CASSQDMGRNGETQYF
NA	TRBJ2-1	TRBD2	TRBV7-8	TGTGCCAGCAGCTTAGAGACGGCGGGGGGTTACAATGAGCAGTTCTTC	CASSLETAGGYNEQFF
NA	TRBJ2-3	TRBD1	TRBV10-3	TGTGCCATCAGAAAAACAGGGGTGGGCACAGATACGCAGTATTTT	CAIRKTGVGTDTQYF
NA	TRBJ2-3	NA	TRBV20-1	TGCAGTGCTAGGTCGGGTGATACGCAGTATTTT	CSARSGDTQYF
NA	TRBJ2-5	NA	TRBV2	TGTGCCAGCAGTCACTACCCGGAGACCCAGTACTTC	CASSHYPETQYF
NA	TRBJ2-7	TRBD1	TRBV7-2	TGTGCCAGCAGAGACAGGGGCGCGTCTTACGAGCAGTACTTC	CASRDRGASYEQYF
NA	TRBJ1-3	NA	TRBV9	TGTGCCAGCAGCACAAGGGAGACCCACTCTGGAAACACCATATATTTT	CASSTRETHSGNTIYF
few	TRBJ1-5	NA	TRBV15	TGTGCCACCAGCAGAGATCGAAGCACCGGGCAGCCCCAGCATTTT	CATSRDRSTGQPQHF
NA	TRBJ2-5	TRBD1	TRBV5-4	TGTGCCAGCAGCTTAAGGACAGGGCGAGAGACCCAGTACTTC	CASSLRTGRETQYF
NA	TRBJ2-7	TRBD1	TRBV10-3	TGTGCCATCAGTGACTTGACAGGGGGGTCCTACGAGCAGTACTTC	CAISDLTGGSYEQYF
NA	TRBJ1-2	NA	TRBV10-3	TGTGCCATCAGTGGAGTAGAGGGCTACACCTTC	CAISGVEGYTF
NA	TRBJ2-5	TRBD1	TRBV11-3	TGTGCCAGCAGCTTAGGACAGGGCTTGGTACAAGAGACCCAGTACTTC	CASSLGQGLVQETQYF
NA	TRBJ2-1	TRBD1	TRBV5-1	TGCGCCAGCAGCGAGGCGGGACAGGGGGCCGATGAGCAGTTCTTC	CASSEAGQGADEQFF
NA	TRBJ2-2	NA	TRBV30	TGTGCCTGGAGCCCCCAGGGGGGCTCCGGGGAGCTGTTTTTT	CAWSPQGGSGELFF
NA	TRBJ2-4	NA	TRBV29-1	TGCAGCGTCCGGCGGGCAGGGGAAAACATTCAGTACTTC	CSVRRAGENIQYF
NA	TRBJ2-7	NA	TRBV27	TGTGCCAGCAGTGTAGGGGATACCTACGAGCAGTACTTC	CASSVGDTYEQYF
NA	TRBJ2-7	TRBD1	TRBV9	TGTGCCAGCAGCGTAGGTGCCCCGGGACAGGGCTACGAGCAGTACTTC	CASSVGAPGQGYEQYF
few	TRBJ2-7	NA	TRBV7-2	TGTGCCAGCAGCTTACTCCAGGGTGTGGGCGAGCAGTACTTC	CASSLLQGVGEQYF
NA	TRBJ2-3	TRBD1	TRBV27	TGTGCCACTAAAGGACAGGGGAGCACAGATACGCAGTATTTT	CATKGQGSTDTQYF
NA	TRBJ1-1	NA	TRBV28	TGTGCCAGCAGTCTATCGAGCACTGAAGCTTTCTTT	CASSLSSTEAFF
NA	TRBJ2-3	NA	TRBV6-1	TGTGCCAGCAGTGCCCGTATATCGGGCACAGATACGCAGTATTTT	CASSARISGTDTQYF
few	TRBJ2-5	TRBD1	TRBV5-8	TGTGCCAGCAGCTTGGCTGGTCGGGGACAGGGGGCCGGGAGGACCCAGTACTTC	CASSLAGRGQGAGRTQYF
NA	TRBJ1-5	TRBD1	TRBV18	TGTGCCAGCTCTACCAGGACAGGGGGGAATCAGCCCCAGCATTTT	CASSTRTGGNQPQHF
NA	TRBJ2-3	NA	TRBV28	TGTGCCAGCAGTTCAGACACAGATACGCAGTATTTT	CASSSDTDTQYF
few	TRBJ2-7	NA	TRBV4-3	TGCGCCAGCAGCCGAACCACAGGGGGGGGCTACGAGCAGTACTTC	CASSRTTGGGYEQYF
NA	TRBJ2-7	NA	TRBV6-6	TGTGCCAGCGGTCTCCCTAGGGGCAGGGTCACCTACGAGCAGTACTTC	CASGLPRGRVTYEQYF
NA	TRBJ2-7	TRBD2	TRBV6-6	TGTGCCAGCAGTTTTAGCGGGAGAACCTACGAGCAGTACTTC	CASSFSGRTYEQYF
NA	TRBJ1-3	NA	TRBV6-1	TGTGCCAGCAGTGAATCAGACAGAATCTCTGGAAACACCATATATTTT	CASSESDRISGNTIYF
NA	TRBJ2-1	TRBD2	TRBV5-1	TGCGCCAGCAGCTTGGTGGGAGCGGGGGACTCCTACAATGAGCAGTTCTTC	CASSLVGAGDSYNEQFF